This T cell receptor (beta chain) was recovered during a study of CD8 T cells in ankylosing spondylitis. Scientists made TCR beta libraries using quantitative 5'-RACE with molecular barcodes. TCRdb ran MiXCR on the 5' RACE reads and lists one entry per CDR3 protein. Of 240,000 or so distinct CDR3 sequences detected, roughly 8.6% appear once; the ten largest clones hold around 6.8%. Germline lookup yields CDR1 KGHDR and CDR2 SFDVKD. V was pared by 4 bases and J by 0 bases, with 8 bases of the junction left unmatched. There are 17 residues in the CDR3. Ten or more counts support this clonotype. The sequence was obtained from a male donor with ankylosing spondylitis or in good health (not recorded which). Input material: blood, either unsorted or a sorted T cell fraction (not recorded which). The genes are TRBV24-1 and TRBJ2-3; 8 bases align to TRBD2. The CDR3 sequence is CATSEDGLASSTDTQYF. The CDR3 DNA reads TGTGCCACCAGTGAGGACGGACTAGCCTCTAGCACAGATACGCAGTATTTT.